This is a list of T cell receptor beta chains from one sample in a study of T cell responses to AZD1222 COVID-19 vaccine. Sequenced by immunoSEQ multiplex PCR; TCRdb stores in-frame clones only, minus some. This sample carries some 48,000 clones, 80% to 90% of them seen once, and the ten largest clones take approximately 7%. The sequencing used peripheral blood, collected 28 days after the second AZD1222 dose. Receptor source: an adult who received the AZD1222 COVID-19 vaccine. Each CDR3 is given with its conserved first and last residue. A D gene is named only where the DNA matches it firmly. Part of the rows lack a size; the others show once, few, many or a class for expanded clones.

clone_size	j_call	v_call	d_call	cdr3_length	cdr3_aa	cdr3_nt
once	TRBJ2-7	TRBV30	NA	12	CAYKDSAYEQYF	TGTGCCTACAAGGACAGCGCCTACGAGCAGTACTTC
NA	TRBJ2-6	TRBV10-3	NA	14	CAVRGASGANVLTF	TGTGCCGTCAGGGGCGCCTCTGGGGCCAACGTCCTGACTTTC
NA	TRBJ1-1	TRBV6-5	TRBD1	15	CASRETGGSSTEAFF	TGTGCCAGCAGGGAGACAGGGGGTTCCAGCACTGAAGCTTTCTTT
few	TRBJ1-2	TRBV6-5	NA	12	CASNSGGEGYTF	TGTGCCAGCAATTCTGGCGGGGAAGGCTACACCTTC
NA	TRBJ2-7	TRBV7-2	NA	15	CASSLRRTGAYEQYF	TGTGCCAGCAGCTTAAGGCGTACGGGAGCCTACGAGCAGTACTTC
NA	TRBJ2-6	TRBV5-1	NA	15	CASSLGNSGANVLTF	TGCGCCAGCAGCTTAGGAAACTCTGGGGCCAACGTCCTGACTTTC
NA	TRBJ2-2	TRBV2	NA	14	CASSPGTFGGELFF	TGTGCCAGCAGCCCGGGGACTTTTGGGGGGGAGCTGTTTTTT
few	TRBJ1-1	TRBV28	TRBD1	16	CASSSLPGTGSGEAFF	TGTGCCAGCAGTTCTCTGCCCGGGACAGGGTCGGGTGAAGCTTTCTTT
NA	TRBJ2-2	TRBV27	NA	16	CASSTPSTGAVGELFF	TGTGCCAGCAGTACTCCTTCGACAGGCGCGGTGGGGGAGCTGTTTTTT
NA	TRBJ2-1	TRBV28	NA	15	CASSPLGLMRGEQFF	TGTGCCAGCAGTCCTCTGGGCCTCATGAGGGGTGAGCAGTTCTTC
NA	TRBJ2-1	TRBV3-1/TRBV3-2	TRBD2	16	CASSPRTSGSGNEQFF	TGTGCCAGCAGCCCCAGGACTAGCGGGAGTGGTAATGAGCAGTTCTTC
NA	TRBJ2-2	TRBV7-6	NA	15	CASSLRPAGTGELFF	TGTGCCAGCAGCTTGCGGCCGGCGGGGACCGGGGAGCTGTTTTTT
few	TRBJ2-2	TRBV13	TRBD1	16	CASRTSRGLSTGELFF	TGTGCCAGCAGAACTTCCAGGGGGCTTAGCACCGGGGAGCTGTTTTTT
few	TRBJ2-7	TRBV27	NA	13	CASSFPGTYEQYF	TGTGCCAGCAGTTTCCCCGGGACCTACGAGCAGTACTTC
few	TRBJ2-2	TRBV10-3	NA	15	CAISQTMTYPGELFF	TGTGCCATCTCCCAGACTATGACGTACCCCGGGGAGCTGTTTTTT
NA	TRBJ2-5	TRBV7-2	NA	14	CASSLPGREETQYF	TGTGCCAGCAGCTTACCCGGCAGGGAAGAGACCCAGTACTTC
NA	TRBJ2-1	TRBV14	NA	15	CASSQVGHTYNEQFF	TGTGCCAGCAGCCAAGTCGGCCACACCTACAATGAGCAGTTCTTC
NA	TRBJ2-1	TRBV18	NA	13	CASSPGDYNEQFF	TGTGCCAGCTCACCAGGGGACTACAATGAGCAGTTCTTC
NA	TRBJ2-7	TRBV28	TRBD2	17	CASLGLAGGRISYEQYF	TGTGCCAGCTTGGGACTAGCGGGAGGAAGGATCTCCTACGAGCAGTACTTC
NA	TRBJ2-7	TRBV11-2	NA	15	CASSLGSPLSYEQYF	TGTGCCAGCAGCTTAGGCAGCCCTCTGTCCTACGAGCAGTACTTC
NA	TRBJ1-1	TRBV29-1	NA	12	CSVEDRGPPSIF	TGCAGCGTTGAAGATCGGGGGCCGCCGTCGATCTTT
NA	TRBJ1-2	TRBV5-1	NA	14	CASSLELGGPGYTF	TGCGCCAGCAGCTTGGAACTGGGCGGACCTGGCTACACCTTC
NA	TRBJ2-3	TRBV11-2	NA	16	CASSPDPSRRADTQYF	TGTGCCAGCAGCCCTGACCCCTCCAGGAGGGCAGATACGCAGTATTTT